This TCR beta chain was sequenced in a study of blood T cell repertoires in COVID-19. Study-level information: The United States, Italy and Spain were the sources of the acute and convalescent COVID-19 samples.

Those enrolled in Seattle joined during active infection and were followed longitudinally afterward. Measured with immunoSEQ multiplex PCR; TCRdb has only the in-frame clones, and not every one. Of roughly 200,000 clones listed, about 85% are singletons. From germline, CDR1 is SGHAT and CDR2 FQNNGV. This CDR3 comprises 14 residues. The V gene end was trimmed by 6 bases and the J gene end by 5 bases; junction bases not matched to a gene: 5. Sequenced sample: peripheral blood. This TCR was recovered from a person between 65 and 79 years old with COVID-19, enrolled during active disease. This rearrangement joins TRBV11-2 to TRBJ2-5, with 11 positions matching TRBD1. The CDR3: CASRRTGGLETQYF. The CDR3 DNA reads TGTGCCAGCAGACGGACAGGGGGCTTGGAGACCCAGTACTTC. The entire variable domain, with the rest obtained from reference TRBV11-2 and TRBJ2-5, is as follows: EAGVAQSPRYKIIEKRQSVAFWCNPISGHATLYWYQQILGQGPKLLIQFQNNGVVDDSQLPKDRFSAERLKGVDSTLKIQPAKLEDSAVYLCASRRTGGLETQYFGPGTRLLVL.